This TCR beta chain was found in a study of OX40 agonist ivuxolimab in advanced cancers. Across the whole study: In three patients, partial responses were observed, one with hepatocellular carcinoma and two with cutaneous melanoma. Study-level points and caveats: Some patients who did not respond also had low normalized T-cell clonal expansion.

Libraries were prepared by immunoSEQ multiplex PCR; TCRdb keeps only in-frame clonotypes and omits some of them. The sample has roughly 41,000 clones, approximately 90% seen once. A word on this clone: Its antigen is undetermined.

Peripheral blood came from all dose cohorts at three timepoints. The CDR3 extends over 19 amino acids. The germline gives CDR1 SGHAT, CDR2 FQNNGV. V gave up 5 bases and J gave up 1 base; unmatched junction bases: 16. The V and J genes are TRBV11-2 and TRBJ1-4; 7 bases line up with TRBD1. The sequencing used CD4+ or CD8+ T cells sorted from blood, collected in a trial of the OX40 agonist ivuxolimab. The clonotype was recovered from an adult with an advanced solid tumor such as melanoma, head and neck, liver or kidney cancer. The CDR3 here is CASSLRRDRQLLTNEKLFF. The CDR3 DNA sequence: TGTGCCAGCAGCCTCCGCCGGGACAGACAACTACTAACTAATGAAAAACTGTTTTTT.